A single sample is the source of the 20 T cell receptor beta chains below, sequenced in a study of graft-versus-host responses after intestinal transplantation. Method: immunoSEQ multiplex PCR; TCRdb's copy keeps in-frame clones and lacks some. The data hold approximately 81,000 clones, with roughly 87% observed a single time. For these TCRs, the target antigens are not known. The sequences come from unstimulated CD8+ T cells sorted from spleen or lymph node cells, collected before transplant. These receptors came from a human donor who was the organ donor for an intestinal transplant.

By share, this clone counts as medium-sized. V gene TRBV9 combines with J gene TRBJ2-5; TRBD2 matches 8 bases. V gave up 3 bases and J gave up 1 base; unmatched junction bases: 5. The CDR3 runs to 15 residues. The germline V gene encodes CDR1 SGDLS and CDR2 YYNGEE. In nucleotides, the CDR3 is TGTGCCAGCAGCGATTCCGGGACTAGCCAAGAGACCCAGTACTTC. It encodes CASSDSGTSQETQYF.

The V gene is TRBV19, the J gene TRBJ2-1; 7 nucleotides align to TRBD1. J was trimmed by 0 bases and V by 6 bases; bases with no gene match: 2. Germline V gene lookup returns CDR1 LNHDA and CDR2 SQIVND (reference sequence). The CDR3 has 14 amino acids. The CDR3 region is CASSAGGSYNEQFF. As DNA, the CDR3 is TGTGCCAGTAGCGCAGGGGGCTCCTACAATGAGCAGTTCTTC.

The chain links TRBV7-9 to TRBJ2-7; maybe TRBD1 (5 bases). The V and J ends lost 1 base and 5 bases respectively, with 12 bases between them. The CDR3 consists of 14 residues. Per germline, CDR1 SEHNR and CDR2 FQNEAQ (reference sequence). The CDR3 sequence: CASSLGQGGNEQYF. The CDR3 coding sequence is TGTGCCAGCAGCTTAGGGCAGGGTGGCAACGAGCAGTACTTC.

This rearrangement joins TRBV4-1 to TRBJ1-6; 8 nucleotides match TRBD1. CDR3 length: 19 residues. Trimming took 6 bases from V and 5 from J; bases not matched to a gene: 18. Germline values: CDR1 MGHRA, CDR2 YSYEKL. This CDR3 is CASSIKPGQARGDNSPLHF. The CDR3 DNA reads TGCGCCAGCAGTATAAAGCCGGGACAGGCTCGCGGGGATAATTCACCCCTCCACTTT.

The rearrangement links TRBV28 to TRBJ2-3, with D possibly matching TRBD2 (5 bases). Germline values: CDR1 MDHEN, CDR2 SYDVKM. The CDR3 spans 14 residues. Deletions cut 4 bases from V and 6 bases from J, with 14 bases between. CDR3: CASSSLASRDTQYF. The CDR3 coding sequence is TGTGCCAGCAGTTCTTTGGCTAGCCGGGATACGCAGTATTTT.

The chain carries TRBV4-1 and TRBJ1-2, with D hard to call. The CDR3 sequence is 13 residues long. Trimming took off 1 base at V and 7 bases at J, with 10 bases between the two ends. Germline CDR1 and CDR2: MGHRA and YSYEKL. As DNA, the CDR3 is TGCGCCAGCAGCCAAGGTCCGAGTGCTGGCTACACCTTC. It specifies CASSQGPSAGYTF.

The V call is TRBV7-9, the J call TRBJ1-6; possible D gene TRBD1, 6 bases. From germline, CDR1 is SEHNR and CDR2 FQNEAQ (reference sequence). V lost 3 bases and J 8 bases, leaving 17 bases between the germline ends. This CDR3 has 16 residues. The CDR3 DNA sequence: TGTGCCAGCAGCTTTCTTTCCGGGACACATCATTCACCCCTCCACTTT. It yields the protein CASSFLSGTHHSPLHF.

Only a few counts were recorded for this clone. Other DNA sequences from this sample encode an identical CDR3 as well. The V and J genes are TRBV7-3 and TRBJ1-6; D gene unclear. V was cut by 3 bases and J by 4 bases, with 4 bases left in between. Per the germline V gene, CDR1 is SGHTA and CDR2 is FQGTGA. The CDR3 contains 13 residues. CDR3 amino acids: CASSLGYNSPLHF. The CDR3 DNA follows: TGTGCCAGCAGCTTGGGTTATAATTCACCCCTCCACTTT.

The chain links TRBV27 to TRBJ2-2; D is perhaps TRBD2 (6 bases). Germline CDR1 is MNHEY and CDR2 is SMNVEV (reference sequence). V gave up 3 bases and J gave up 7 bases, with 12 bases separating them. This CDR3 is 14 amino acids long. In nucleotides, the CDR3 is TGTGCCAGCAGTTTCTCGGGACTGGGCGGGGAGCTGTTTTTT. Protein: CASSFSGLGGELFF.

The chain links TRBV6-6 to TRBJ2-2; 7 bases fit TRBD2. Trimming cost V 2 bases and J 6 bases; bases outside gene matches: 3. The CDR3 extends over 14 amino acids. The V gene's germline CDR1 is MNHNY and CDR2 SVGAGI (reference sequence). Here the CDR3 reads CASSYPGLSGELFF. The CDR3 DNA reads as TGTGCCAGCAGTTACCCGGGACTATCCGGGGAGCTGTTTTTT.

CDR3 coding DNA: TGTGCCAGCAGCCAAGAATGGGGGGGATACAATGAGCAGTTCTTC. It encodes CASSQEWGGYNEQFF. The V call is TRBV4-2, the J call TRBJ2-1; 7 bases are a match to TRBD2. Looked up from germline, CDR1 is LGHNA and CDR2 is YNFKEQ. Losses at the gene ends were 0 bases for V and 4 bases for J; bases not matched to a gene: 3. This CDR3 spans 15 amino acids.

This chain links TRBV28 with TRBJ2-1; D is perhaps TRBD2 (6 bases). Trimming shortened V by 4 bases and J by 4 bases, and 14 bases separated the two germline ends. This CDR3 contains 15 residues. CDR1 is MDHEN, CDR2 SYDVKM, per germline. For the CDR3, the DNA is TGTGCCAGCAGTTCCGGGACTTCGCTTTACAATGAGCAGTTCTTC. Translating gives CASSSGTSLYNEQFF.

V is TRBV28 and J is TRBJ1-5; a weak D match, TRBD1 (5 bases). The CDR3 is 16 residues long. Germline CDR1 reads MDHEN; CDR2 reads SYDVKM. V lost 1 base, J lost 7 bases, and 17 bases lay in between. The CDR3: CASSLSLIREGQPQHF. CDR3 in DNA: TGTGCCAGCAGTTTATCCCTGATCAGGGAAGGGCAGCCCCAGCATTTT.

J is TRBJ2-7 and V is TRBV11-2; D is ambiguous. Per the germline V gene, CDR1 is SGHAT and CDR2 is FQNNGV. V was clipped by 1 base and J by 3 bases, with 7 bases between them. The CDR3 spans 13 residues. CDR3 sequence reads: CASSLGRYYEQYF. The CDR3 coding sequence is TGTGCCAGCAGCTTAGGCAGATACTACGAGCAGTACTTC.

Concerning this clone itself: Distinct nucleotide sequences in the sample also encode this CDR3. DNA for the CDR3: TGTGCCATCAGTGAAGACACCAAAAACATTCAGTACTTC. Amino acids: CAISEDTKNIQYF. This chain connects TRBV10-3 to TRBJ2-4; D not resolved. The CDR3 has 13 amino acids. V gave up 3 bases and J gave up 2 bases, with 5 bases separating them. Germline V gene sequence: CDR1 ENHRY, CDR2 SYGVKD.

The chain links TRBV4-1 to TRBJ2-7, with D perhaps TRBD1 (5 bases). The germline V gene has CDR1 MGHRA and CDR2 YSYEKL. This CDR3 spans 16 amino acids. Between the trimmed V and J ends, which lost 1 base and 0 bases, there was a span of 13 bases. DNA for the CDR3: TGCGCCAGCAGCCAAGTACTGACAGCGATCTCCTACGAGCAGTACTTC. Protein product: CASSQVLTAISYEQYF.

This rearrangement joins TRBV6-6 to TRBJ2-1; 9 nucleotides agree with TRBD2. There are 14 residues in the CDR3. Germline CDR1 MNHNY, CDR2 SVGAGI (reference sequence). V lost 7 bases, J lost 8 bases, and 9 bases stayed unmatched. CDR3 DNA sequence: TGTGCCAGCATTTATAGCGGGGGTGGTTATGAGCAGTTCTTC. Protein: CASIYSGGGYEQFF.

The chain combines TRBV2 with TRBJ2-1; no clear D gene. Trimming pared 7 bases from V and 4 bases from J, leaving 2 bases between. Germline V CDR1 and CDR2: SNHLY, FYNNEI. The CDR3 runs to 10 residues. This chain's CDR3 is CASTYNEQFF. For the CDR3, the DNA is TGTGCCAGCACTTACAATGAGCAGTTCTTC.

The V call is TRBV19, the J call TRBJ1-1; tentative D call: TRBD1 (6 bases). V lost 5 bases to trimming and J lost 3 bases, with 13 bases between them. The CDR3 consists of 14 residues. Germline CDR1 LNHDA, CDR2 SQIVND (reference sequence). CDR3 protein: CASSLQGFDTEAFF. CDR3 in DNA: TGTGCCAGTAGTCTCCAGGGGTTTGACACTGAAGCTTTCTTT.

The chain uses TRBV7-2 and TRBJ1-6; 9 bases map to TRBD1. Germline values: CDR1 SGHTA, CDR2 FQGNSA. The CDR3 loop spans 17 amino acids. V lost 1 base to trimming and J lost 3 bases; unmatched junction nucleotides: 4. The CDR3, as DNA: TGTGCCAGCAGCTTAGGGAGGACAGGGGACTATAATTCACCCCTCCACTTT. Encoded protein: CASSLGRTGDYNSPLHF.